This T cell receptor (beta chain) is from a study of T cell changes during pregnancy in multiple sclerosis (dated by TCRdb to about 2019). Describing the broader study: The study examined how the T cell repertoire changed over the course of pregnancy in women with multiple sclerosis.

Libraries were prepared through the immunoSEQ multiplex PCR assay. TCRdb's version of the immuneACCESS table is confined to in-frame rearrangements and falls short of the full clone set. An unresolved V gene accounts for under half of the shortfall where checked; the remainder is of unknown origin. For this sample the table gives over 35,000 clones, of which around 90% were detected only once. The ten largest clones capture over 10% of the sample. The CDR3 covers 15 residues, taking in both the cysteine and the phenylalanine. The kept DNA is CDR3 alone, 45 bases in frame from the first base. Per the germline V gene, SGDLS is the CDR1 and YYNGEE is the CDR2. Trimming removed 3 bases from V and 2 bases from J, leaving 15 bases between the germline ends. As concerns this clone: Its recognized antigen is unknown. The sample holds no much larger clone one base away, and base qualities are not on file.

The chain links TRBV9 with TRBJ2-7; the D region possibly corresponds to TRBD2 (6 bases align). This TCR came from a female donor with multiple sclerosis, enrolled in a pregnancy study. This specimen consisted of CD8+ T cells from peripheral blood mononuclear cells, obtained in the first trimester of pregnancy. The CDR3 in this case is CASSAGRDGAYEQYF. Here is the DNA: TGTGCCAGCAGCGCAGGGCGGGACGGCGCCTACGAGCAGTACTTC.